In this sample, the clone carrying this TCR delta chain turned up a few times. Its antigen is as yet unknown. The likely explanation is a read error, given a far larger clone one base away. This same CDR3 is encoded by further DNA sequences in the sample. The data belong to a study of γδ T cells in repeated Plasmodium falciparum infection. In the study overall: Malaria-naive adults were infected with P. falciparum NF54 four times over around 600 days.

Vgamma9/Vdelta2+ and Vdelta2-negative gammadelta T cells were flow-sorted from PBMC for bulk sequencing. Broader study findings: Many TCRgamma sequences overlapped between individuals in stable Vgamma9/Vdelta2+ repertoires.

V trimming: 0 bases; J trimming: 14 bases; junction bases outside the gene matches: 19. The CDR3 runs to 17 residues. Germline loops: CDR1 TSWWSYY, CDR2 QGS. Sequencing covered both gamma and delta TCR chains per sample. TCRdb redid clone calling on the multiplex PCR reads using CATT. This sample has under 60,000 delta-chain clones, with about 1.6% found just once. This clonotype was sampled from a pool of human donors (malaria-infected and uninfected, not separated). Sample: gamma-delta T cells from blood. J is TRDJ1 and V is TRDV1; 9 bases are shared with TRDD3. The CDR3 loop is CALGELPWGIAIAKIIF. The CDR3 region has the DNA TGTGCTCTTGGGGAACTCCCGTGGGGGATAGCGATCGCAAAAATAATCTTT.